Listed here are 10 T cell receptor beta chains from one sample, sequenced in a study of radiotherapy plus CTLA-4 blockade in lung cancer. Assay: immunoSEQ multiplex PCR; the TCRdb copy retains only in-frame clones and omits some. The table has approximately 53,000 clones, around 84% seen once. The sequences come from peripheral blood, collected from a patient treated with radiotherapy plus ipilimumab. These receptors were obtained from a human donor with non-small cell lung cancer whose response to radiotherapy plus ipilimumab could not be evaluated.

V and J are TRBV2 and TRBJ2-1; the match to TRBD2 covers 7 bases. Germline V gene lookup returns CDR1 SNHLY and CDR2 FYNNEI. The CDR3 is made up of 15 amino acids. The junction had 8 bases not matched to a gene; V was cut back by 3 bases and J by 6 bases. CDR3 residues: CASSDERGGPNEQFF. CDR3 DNA sequence: TGTGCCAGCAGTGACGAGCGGGGAGGGCCCAATGAGCAGTTCTTC.

This clone has just a few counts. The rearrangement joins TRBV11-2 to TRBJ2-2; tentatively, D is TRBD2 (5 bases). Between the trimmed V and J ends, which lost 5 bases and 1 base, there was a span of 8 bases. The CDR3 is made up of 14 amino acids. Germline CDR1 SGHAT, CDR2 FQNNGV. CDR3 nucleotides: TGTGCCAGCAGCCCCAGCGGGAACACCGGGGAGCTGTTTTTT. It translates to CASSPSGNTGELFF.

There are a few counts of this clone. The V gene is TRBV21-1, the J gene TRBJ2-7; TRBD2, the table's D call, was not compared with the DNA. TRBV21-1 is an annotated pseudogene. CDR3 length: 10 residues. CDR3 in amino acids: CAAGGNEQYF. CDR3 DNA sequence: TGTGCGGCGGGAGGCAACGAGCAGTACTTC.

This rearrangement joins TRBV5-4 to TRBJ2-7; 7 bases map to TRBD1. The CDR3 is 13 residues long. Germline values: CDR1 SGHNT, CDR2 YYREEE (reference sequence). The V and J ends lost 0 bases and 7 bases, in that order; junction bases with no gene match: 4. The CDR3 spells CASSLGSGGEQYF. The CDR3 bases are TGTGCCAGCAGCTTGGGGTCAGGGGGTGAGCAGTACTTC. The whole variable domain, filled in from reference TRBV5-4 and TRBJ2-7, reads ETGVTQSPTHLIKTRGQQVTLRCSSQSGHNTVSWYQQALGQGPQFIFQYYREEENGRGNFPPRFSGLQFPNYSSELNVNALELDDSALYLCASSLGSGGEQYFGPGTRLTVT.

The genes are TRBV5-6 and TRBJ2-5; TRBD2 is a possible D gene (5 bases). Germline loops: CDR1 SGHDT, CDR2 YYEEEE. Trimming pared 3 bases from V and 4 bases from J, leaving 13 bases between. The CDR3 covers 14 residues. The CDR3 spells CASSWERSGETQYF. For the CDR3, the DNA is TGTGCCAGCAGCTGGGAGCGGAGCGGAGAGACCCAGTACTTC.

The chain couples TRBV10-3 to TRBJ2-7; TRBD2 aligns across 9 bases. The V segment lost 5 bases and the J segment 3 bases; nucleotides outside the gene matches: 2. From germline, CDR1 is ENHRY and CDR2 SYGVKD. The CDR3 runs 13 residues. The CDR3 sequence is CAISKRGDYEQYF. CDR3 DNA sequence: TGTGCCATCAGTAAGCGGGGGGACTACGAGCAGTACTTC.

This clone was seen just once. The J gene is TRBJ1-5, the V gene TRBV28; TRBD1 aligns across 9 bases. Germline CDR1 MDHEN, CDR2 SYDVKM. This CDR3 comprises 14 residues. J lost 8 bases, V lost 5 bases, and 7 bases had no gene match. CDR3 loop: CASSGDRVKEPQHF. CDR3 nucleotides: TGTGCCAGCAGTGGGGACAGGGTGAAGGAGCCCCAGCATTTT.

The chain has TRBV5-6 and TRBJ1-3; D gene uncertain. The CDR3 consists of 14 residues. Trimming cost V 0 bases and J 1 base, with 5 bases left between them. Per germline, CDR1 SGHDT and CDR2 YYEEEE. CDR3 nucleotide sequence: TGTGCCAGCAGCTTGGAGACTTCTGGAAACACCATATATTTT. As protein: CASSLETSGNTIYF. The entire variable domain, with the rest obtained from reference TRBV5-6 and TRBJ1-3, is as follows: DAGVTQSPTHLIKTRGQQVTLRCSPKSGHDTVSWYQQALGQGPQFIFQYYEEEERQRGNFPDRFSGHQFPNYSSELNVNALLLGDSALYLCASSLETSGNTIYFGEGSWLTVV.

V usage is TRBV7-3 and J usage is TRBJ2-3; perhaps TRBD1 as D (6 bases). This CDR3 region has 12 residues. The V end lost 5 bases, the J end lost 11 bases, and 14 bases lay between the germline ends. Germline V lookup: CDR1 SGHTA, CDR2 FQGTGA. CDR3 coding DNA: TGTGCCAGCAGCGCATGGGACAAAGTGCAGTATTTT. Protein: CASSAWDKVQYF.

The rearrangement joins TRBV18 to TRBJ1-2; TRBD1 agrees at 8 bases. The CDR3 spans 16 residues. V shed 0 bases, J shed 4 bases, and the junction held 7 bases outside the gene matches. Looked up from germline, CDR1 is KGHSH and CDR2 is LQKENI. The CDR3 protein is CASSPPIAGGSYGYTF. CDR3 nucleotides: TGTGCCAGCTCACCACCGATCGCAGGGGGCAGCTATGGCTACACCTTC. Full variable domain (remainder filled in from reference TRBV18 and TRBJ1-2): NAGVMQNPRHLVRRRGQEARLRCSPMKGHSHVYWYRQLPEEGLKFMVYLQKENIIDESGMPKERFSAEFPKEGPSILRIQQVVRGDSAAYFCASSPPIAGGSYGYTFGSGTRLTVV.